In this sample, the clone carrying this T cell receptor beta chain turned up many times. Time point denoted: patch test 3, about 24 weeks after DPC sensitization. Treatment of the sample: therapeutic diphenylcyclopropenone sensitization with weekly scalp DPC. The sample comes from a study of human T cells and chemical hapten exposure. Study at large: The sensitizer, 2% DPC, was used on approximately 2 cm by approximately 2 cm of upper inner arm skin.

CDR3 length: 16 residues. CDR1 is SEHNR, CDR2 FQNEAQ, per germline (reference sequence). V was cut by 4 bases and J by 7 bases, with 17 bases left in between. TCRdb reanalysed the RACE reads using MiXCR and keeps one entry per CDR3 protein. The table includes tens of thousands of distinct CDR3 sequences, around 10% detected once. This sequence was found in a woman in her 50s with alopecia areata. Some clones in this sample may be carry-over from other donors' samples. The chain couples TRBV7-9 to TRBJ1-6; no reliable D call. The sequencing used whole blood, collected in connection with sensitization to the hapten diphenylcyclopropenone (DPC). CDR3 DNA: TGTGCCAGCAGCTCGAGGGCCCCTCAGGAGAATTCACCCCTCCACTTT. Translation: CASSSRAPQENSPLHF.